This T cell receptor (beta chain) was profiled in a study of PD-L1 blockade in urothelial cancer (dated by TCRdb to 2015 to 2018). About the full investigation: All patients started therapy in about 2014 and received atezolizumab 1,200 mg intravenously every 3 weeks. About 90% of the 29 patients were identified as males with urothelial cancer of bladder origin, and a prior smoking history was reported by 18 of 29 patients. An ECOG performance status of 0 or 1 was recorded for the patients, and 0 to 3 prior chemotherapy regimens had been received by the patients. Blood samples were analyzed 3 weeks after the start of treatment (second dose) and 6 weeks after the start of treatment. Blood samples yielded a median of about 150,000 T cells and more than 75,000 unique TCRs, with median clonality approximately 0.08. An exploratory multi-omic analysis was conducted of the somatic, immune and clinical correlates of response to PD-L1 blockade with atezolizumab in urothelial cancer. Pretreatment tumor samples, along with matched peripheral blood serially collected before and after atezolizumab treatment, were subjected to TCR sequencing. Durable clinical benefit was defined as progression-free survival longer than 6 months, and TCR features were also tested against progression-free and overall survival. In the same patients, whole exome sequencing and RNA sequencing of pretreatment tumors were performed in addition to TCR sequencing. Several patients achieved durable clinical benefit and 15 to 20 did not. Just over 28 patients had pretreatment blood TCR-seq, roughly 24 had at least one posttreatment blood collection, and roughly 24 had tumor TCR-seq.

Broader findings and caveats from the paper: At 3 weeks after the start of treatment, tumor-associated TCR clones in peripheral blood had expanded more in patients with durable benefit (n of about 22, p = 0.022). Because the sample size was small (n of about 29) and many exploratory analyses were performed, the results are intended to be hypothesis-generating. Improved progression-free and overall survival was associated with having pretreatment peripheral blood TCR clonality below the median.

The germline V gene (reference sequence) specifies MNHEY as CDR1 and SMNVEV as CDR2. For this chain, trimming is 2 bases at the V end and 5 bases at the J end, and the number of junction bases without a gene match is 11. The CDR3 numbers 16 residues from cysteine through phenylalanine. CDR3 DNA is the only sequence kept; it has 48 bases, read in frame from the first base. To estimate absolute template abundance from read counts, synthetic TCR analog templates were spiked into each PCR. The immunoSEQ assay used bias-controlled V and J gene primers to amplify TCRbeta CDR3 regions from genomic DNA. Sequencing of rearranged TCRbeta segments was done at approximately 20X coverage. Per the original workflow: Clustering was used to correct sequencing errors, and CDR3s were annotated against IMGT so that V, D and J genes could be assigned. Out-of-frame and stop-codon sequences were excluded, and only productive TCRbeta rearrangements were used in downstream analyses. To compute clonality, Shannon entropy was normalized by the log of the number of unique productive sequences and then subtracted from one. Fisher's exact test with Benjamini-Hochberg correction, at a threshold of adjusted p below 0.01, was used to find clones that differed between time points or between blood and tumor. TCRdb took over this immuneACCESS table, retaining in-frame rearrangements with V and J assigned. Such tables are incomplete; in checked studies, under half of the missing clones stem from an unresolved V gene, and the remainder is unexplained. That table is the source of V, J and clone size, and D and trimming were worked out from the DNA. A total of about 87,000 clones appear in this sample, about 90% of them only once. The ten biggest clones cover over 0.95% of the sample.

The time point label for this specimen denotes: pretreatment peripheral blood. The cohort comprised around 30 patients with locally advanced or metastatic urothelial carcinoma treated at Memorial Sloan Kettering on a trial protocol. Peripheral blood mononuclear cells were collected pretreatment and during treatment, with between 1 and 8 total time points obtained per patient. The Qiagen DNeasy Blood extraction kit was used to purify genomic DNA from total PBMCs and tumor samples. Collected pretreatment and during treatment, PBMCs were isolated and stored as previously described. Points on this clone: Its binding antigen is unknown. Base quality data are lacking; no much larger clone is found one base away.

The chain uses TRBV27 and TRBJ2-5; TRBD2 aligns with 7 central bases. The sequences come from PBMCs, collected around atezolizumab (anti-PD-L1) treatment. This receptor was identified in a woman of 80 years or more with urothelial cancer. This receptor carries the CDR3 CASSLGRAGMGETQYF. The nucleotide sequence reads as follows: TGTGCCAGCAGTTTAGGGAGGGCGGGAATGGGGGAGACCCAGTACTTC.